The 27 T cell receptor beta chains in this list originate from one sample, sequenced in a study of shared clonotypes between healthy human individuals. Measured with immunoSEQ multiplex PCR; TCRdb has only the in-frame clones, and not every one. The sample consists of roughly 1,500,000 clones, 98% of them appearing once. The sequenced sample consisted of naive CD4+ T cells sorted from blood. The subset here: CD45RA+ positively selected. Every receptor here comes from a man aged 25-45 years in good health.

The chain carries TRBV6-6 and TRBJ2-7; D possibly corresponds to TRBD1 (5 bases). Trimming removed 0 bases from V and 4 bases from J, with 13 bases in between. Germline CDR1 MNHNY, CDR2 SVGAGI (reference sequence). The CDR3 is made up of 15 amino acids. The CDR3 region has the DNA TGTGCCAGCAGTTACTCGATTCTCAGGGAATACGAGCAGTACTTC. Amino acids: CASSYSILREYEQYF.

The gene calls are TRBV7-9 and TRBJ1-2; no firm D call. Germline V gene lookup returns CDR1 SEHNR and CDR2 FQNEAQ (reference sequence). The CDR3 totals 13 residues. V lost 6 bases to trimming and J lost 4 bases, with 12 bases between them. The CDR3 DNA is TGTGCCAGCAGTCTCAGTCAGAGCTATGGCTACACCTTC. Protein sequence: CASSLSQSYGYTF.

The chain joins TRBV5-1 to TRBJ2-1; 9 positions match TRBD1. There are 16 residues in the CDR3. Germline-derived CDR1 and CDR2 are SGHRS and YFSETQ. V shed 0 bases and J 7 bases; nucleotides not matched to a gene: 8. CDR3 nucleotides: TGCGCCAGCAGCTTGGGGGGACAGGGAGAGTGGAATGAGCAGTTCTTC. Translated: CASSLGGQGEWNEQFF.

The chain carries TRBV12-2 and TRBJ2-7; the D call of TRBD2 is as the table states it, not checked on the DNA. TRBV12-2 is assigned pseudogene status. This CDR3 region has 10 residues. CDR3 DNA sequence: TGTGCAAGTCGCCCTTACGAGCAGTACTTC. Encoded protein: CASRPYEQYF.

The chain employs TRBV5-1 and TRBJ2-5; 7 nucleotides align to TRBD1. Germline lookup yields CDR1 SGHRS and CDR2 YFSETQ. J gave up 3 bases and V 4 bases, and 12 bases lay outside the gene matches. The CDR3 covers 16 residues. The CDR3 is CASSATSQGFEETQYF. In DNA form, the CDR3 reads TGCGCCAGCAGCGCCACGTCACAGGGGTTCGAAGAGACCCAGTACTTC.

In this sample, this clone turned up a few times. V usage is TRBV5-1 and J usage is TRBJ1-1; D is unclear. Trimming took off 0 bases at V and 0 bases at J, with 6 bases between the two ends. The V gene's germline CDR1 is SGHRS and CDR2 YFSETQ. This CDR3 is built from 14 residues. The CDR3 loop reads CASSLDGMNTEAFF. The CDR3 DNA sequence: TGCGCCAGCAGCTTGGACGGTATGAACACTGAAGCTTTCTTT.

V usage is TRBV7-9 and J usage is TRBJ2-5; 9 nucleotides align to TRBD1. The CDR3 spans 14 residues. Germline CDR1 reads SEHNR; CDR2 reads FQNEAQ (reference sequence). Unmatched junction bases numbered 4, after V lost 4 bases and J lost 4 bases. The CDR3 spells CASSSTGGAETQYF. The CDR3 DNA reads as TGTGCCAGCAGCTCGACAGGGGGGGCAGAGACCCAGTACTTC.

This clone was detected only once. The CDR3: CASSRPGQGTDTQYF. As DNA, the CDR3 is TGTGCCAGCAGCCGACCGGGACAGGGAACAGATACGCAGTATTTT. The chain joins TRBV28 to TRBJ2-3, with 9 bases lining up with TRBD1. V shed 6 bases, J shed 3 bases, and the junction held 7 bases outside the gene matches. The germline V gene encodes CDR1 MDHEN and CDR2 SYDVKM. The CDR3 contains 15 residues.

This clone was seen only once. The chain has TRBV18 and TRBJ1-4, with unresolved D. Germline-derived CDR1 and CDR2 are KGHSH and LQKENI. This CDR3 has 16 amino acids. The ends were cut back, 4 bases at V and 2 bases at J, with 14 bases in the middle. CDR3 loop: CASSRSITTTNEKLFF. CDR3 DNA sequence: TGTGCCAGCTCACGGTCCATCACGACGACTAATGAAAAACTGTTTTTT.

About this clone: The same CDR3 is also encoded by other DNA sequences in this sample. This chain joins TRBV5-1 and TRBJ1-5, with D perhaps TRBD1 (5 bases). Trimming removed 0 bases from V and 1 base from J, with 5 bases in between. This CDR3 contains 14 residues. Germline V gives CDR1 SGHRS, CDR2 YFSETQ. This chain's CDR3 is CASSLAGSNQPQHF. CDR3 DNA: TGCGCCAGCAGCTTGGCAGGGAGCAATCAGCCCCAGCATTTT.

This chain joins TRBV19 and TRBJ2-3; D unclear. Trimming stripped 7 bases from V and 3 bases from J, with 20 bases between. Germline V gives CDR1 LNHDA, CDR2 SQIVND (reference sequence). The CDR3 is made up of 16 amino acids. The CDR3 spells CASKGTPLGATDTQYF. The CDR3 region has the DNA TGTGCCAGTAAGGGAACCCCGTTGGGCGCGACAGATACGCAGTATTTT.

Worth noting for this clone: Other DNA variants within this sample encode the same CDR3. The rearrangement links TRBV6-6 to TRBJ2-5; D remains ambiguous. The CDR3 is made up of 11 amino acids. Germline-derived CDR1 and CDR2 are MNHNY and SVGAGI (reference sequence). The V gene lost 1 base and the J gene lost 5 bases, with 2 bases spanning the gap. The CDR3 region is CASSYLETQYF. CDR3 bases: TGTGCCAGCAGTTACTTGGAGACCCAGTACTTC.

As to this clone: The same CDR3 also results from other DNA sequences found in this sample. The V call is TRBV27, the J call TRBJ2-3; 7 bases are a match to TRBD2. The V gene end was trimmed by 5 bases and the J gene end by 1 base; junction bases not matched to a gene: 0. The CDR3 extends over 13 amino acids. Per the germline V gene, CDR1 is MNHEY and CDR2 is SMNVEV (reference sequence). DNA of the CDR3: TGTGCCAGCAGTCTAGCGGGCACAGATACGCAGTATTTT. Amino acid sequence: CASSLAGTDTQYF.

This clone occurred once. The chain uses TRBV5-5 and TRBJ1-5; 9 bases agree with TRBD1. The CDR3 has 15 amino acids. Germline CDR1 reads SGHKS; CDR2 reads YYEKEE (reference sequence). V lost 5 bases to trimming and J lost 3 bases; unmatched junction nucleotides: 6. For the CDR3, the DNA is TGTGCCAGCAGGGAGGGACAGGGTCACAATCAGCCCCAGCATTTT. Translating it yields CASREGQGHNQPQHF.

The gene calls are TRBV7-2 and TRBJ2-1, with D tentatively TRBD1 or TRBD2 (6 bases each). The CDR3 totals 14 residues. The germline V and J ends were trimmed by 5 bases and 8 bases, with 16 bases remaining between them. In germline, CDR1 is SGHTA, CDR2 FQGNSA. The CDR3 region has the DNA TGTGCCAGCAGCCCCCGACTAGAGGGGGATGAGCAGTTCTTC. This sequence encodes CASSPRLEGDEQFF.

The J gene is TRBJ2-7, the V gene TRBV6-6, with D perhaps given as TRBD1 or TRBD2 (5 bases each). Trimming cost V 2 bases and J 4 bases, with 18 bases left between them. Per germline, CDR1 MNHNY and CDR2 SVGAGI (reference sequence). The CDR3 loop spans 16 amino acids. The CDR3 DNA sequence: TGTGCCAGCAGTTACGAGGGAACAGGAATAAGTTACGAGCAGTACTTC. It encodes CASSYEGTGISYEQYF.

V usage is TRBV27 and J usage is TRBJ1-2; 7 nucleotides agree with TRBD1. CDR1 is MNHEY and CDR2 is SMNVEV in the germline V gene (reference sequence). The CDR3 runs 14 residues. V trimming: 5 bases; J trimming: 3 bases; junction bases outside the gene matches: 6. The CDR3: CASSPSTGDYGYTF. The CDR3 coding sequence is TGTGCCAGCAGTCCGTCTACAGGGGACTATGGCTACACCTTC.

This chain uses TRBV6-1 with TRBJ2-3; 7 bases are a match to TRBD1. Germline V gene lookup returns CDR1 MNHNS and CDR2 SASEGT. V lost 7 bases and J lost 4; bases outside the gene matches: 11. This CDR3 has 15 amino acids. For the CDR3, the DNA is TGTGCCAGCACCCACAGGGTGGGACAGTCAGATACGCAGTATTTT. Protein: CASTHRVGQSDTQYF.

The chain is built from TRBV13 and TRBJ1-5; D gene unclear. The V and J ends lost 5 bases and 6 bases respectively, with 8 bases between them. This CDR3 has 12 amino acids. CDR1 PRHDT and CDR2 FYEKMQ come from the germline V gene (reference sequence). The CDR3 nucleotides read TGTGCCAGCAGCACCGATGGTCAGCCCCAGCATTTT. This sequence encodes CASSTDGQPQHF.

The genes are TRBV6-4 and TRBJ2-2; D ambiguous. The CDR3 loop spans 14 amino acids. Germline values: CDR1 MRHNA, CDR2 SNTAGT. Between the trimmed V and J ends, which lost 4 bases and 1 base, there was a span of 7 bases. The CDR3 DNA sequence: TGTGCCAGCAGTGTGACTCTGAACACCGGGGAGCTGTTTTTT. Its protein product is CASSVTLNTGELFF.

The V call is TRBV9, the J call TRBJ2-1; tentative D call: TRBD1 (6 bases). This CDR3 contains 16 residues. The germline CDR1 and CDR2 sequences are SGDLS and YYNGEE. The V gene lost 2 bases and the J gene lost 5 bases, with 17 bases spanning the gap. The CDR3 DNA is TGTGCCAGCAGCGTCACCGGGACACGTGGCCACAATGAGCAGTTCTTC. This codes for CASSVTGTRGHNEQFF.

The CDR3 nucleotides read TGCAGCGTCGCCTTTGGAGCGGGAGGGCCTCGGGAGCAGTACTTC. Translating it yields CSVAFGAGGPREQYF. This chain uses TRBV29-1 with TRBJ2-7; TRBD2 aligns across 10 bases. The CDR3 extends over 15 amino acids. Germline trimming cut 6 bases from V and 7 bases from J; bases unmatched to any gene: 15. The germline gives CDR1 SQVTM, CDR2 ANQGSEA.

This rearrangement joins TRBV18 to TRBJ2-7, with unresolved D. Trimming stripped 4 bases from V and 3 bases from J, with 16 bases between. This CDR3 has 15 residues. The germline V gene has CDR1 KGHSH and CDR2 LQKENI. This chain's CDR3 is CASSLKTRTFYEQYF. In DNA, the CDR3 is TGTGCCAGCTCACTAAAAACGAGAACCTTCTACGAGCAGTACTTC.

The CDR3 DNA follows: TGTGCCAGCAAGTTAAGGGTGCGGGGAAACACCGGGGAGCTGTTTTTT. It encodes CASKLRVRGNTGELFF. The gene calls are TRBV2 and TRBJ2-2; weak D call: TRBD2 (6 bases). From germline, CDR1 is SNHLY and CDR2 FYNNEI. V lost 7 bases, J lost 2 bases, and 17 bases lay in between. The CDR3 is made up of 16 amino acids.

This chain uses TRBV11-2 with TRBJ2-2; 10 nucleotides match TRBD1. Trimming removed 7 bases from V and 2 bases from J; junction bases left unmatched: 7. CDR3 size: 16 residues. From germline, CDR1 is SGHAT and CDR2 FQNNGV. CDR3 residues: CASTRGQGVNTGELFF. The CDR3 nucleotides read TGTGCCAGCACTCGAGGACAGGGGGTAAACACCGGGGAGCTGTTTTTT.

This chain uses TRBV6-1 with TRBJ1-2, with 9 nucleotides matching TRBD1. Trimming at V came to 6 bases and at J to 9 bases, leaving 14 bases not matched to a gene. This CDR3 contains 15 residues. CDR1 and CDR2 (germline): MNHNS, SASEGT. CDR3 in amino acids: CASRPRQGEPHRYTF. The DNA of the CDR3 is TGTGCCAGCAGACCAAGACAGGGGGAGCCACATCGCTACACCTTC.

This clone was seen just once. The genes are TRBV27 and TRBJ1-2; TRBD1 agrees at 7 bases. CDR1 is MNHEY and CDR2 is SMNVEV in the germline V gene (reference sequence). This CDR3 is 12 amino acids long. V lost 7 bases and J lost 7; bases outside the gene matches: 6. The CDR3 region has the DNA TGTGCCAGCACAACCCCAGGGGGTGGCTACACCTTC. Amino acids: CASTTPGGGYTF.